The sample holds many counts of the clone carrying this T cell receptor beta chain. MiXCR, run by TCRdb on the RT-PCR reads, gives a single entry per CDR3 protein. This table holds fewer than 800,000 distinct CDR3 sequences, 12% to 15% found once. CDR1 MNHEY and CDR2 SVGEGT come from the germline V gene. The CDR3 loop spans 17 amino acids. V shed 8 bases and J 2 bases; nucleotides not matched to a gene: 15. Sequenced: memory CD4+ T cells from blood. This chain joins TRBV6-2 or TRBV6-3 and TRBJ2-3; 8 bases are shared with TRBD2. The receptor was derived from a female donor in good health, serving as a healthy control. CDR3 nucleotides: TGTGCCAGCTCCTCATCGAGCGGGGGCCGATCCACAGATACGCAGTATTTT. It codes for CASSSSSGGRSTDTQYF.